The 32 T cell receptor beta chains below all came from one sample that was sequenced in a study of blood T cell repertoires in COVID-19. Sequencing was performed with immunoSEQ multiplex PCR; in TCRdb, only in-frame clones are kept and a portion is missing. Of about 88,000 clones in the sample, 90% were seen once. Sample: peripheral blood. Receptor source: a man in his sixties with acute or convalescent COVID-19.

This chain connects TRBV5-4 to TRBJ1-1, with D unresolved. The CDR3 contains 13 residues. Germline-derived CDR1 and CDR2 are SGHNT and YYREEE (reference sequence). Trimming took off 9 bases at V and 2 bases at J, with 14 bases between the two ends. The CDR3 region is CATFLGGNTEAFF. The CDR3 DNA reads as TGTGCCACTTTTCTAGGTGGAAACACTGAAGCTTTCTTT.

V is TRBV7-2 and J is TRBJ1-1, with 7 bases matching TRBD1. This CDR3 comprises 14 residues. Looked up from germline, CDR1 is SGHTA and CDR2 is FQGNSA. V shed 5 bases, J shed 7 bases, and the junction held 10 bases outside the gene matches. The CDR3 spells CASSEQGTSSEAFF. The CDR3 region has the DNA TGTGCCAGCAGCGAACAGGGGACCTCCAGTGAAGCTTTCTTT.

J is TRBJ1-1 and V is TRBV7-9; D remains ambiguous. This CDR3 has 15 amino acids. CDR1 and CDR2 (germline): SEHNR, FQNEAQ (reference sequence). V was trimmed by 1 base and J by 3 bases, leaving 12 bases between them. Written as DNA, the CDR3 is TGTGCCAGCAGCTTAGGAGGGCTTGGGGACACTGAAGCTTTCTTT. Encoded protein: CASSLGGLGDTEAFF.

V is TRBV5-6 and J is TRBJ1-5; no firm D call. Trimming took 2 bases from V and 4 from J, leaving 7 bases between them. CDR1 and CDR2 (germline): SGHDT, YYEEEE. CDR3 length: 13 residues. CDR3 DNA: TGTGCCAGCAGCTTATTCGGTAATCAGCCCCAGCATTTT. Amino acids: CASSLFGNQPQHF.

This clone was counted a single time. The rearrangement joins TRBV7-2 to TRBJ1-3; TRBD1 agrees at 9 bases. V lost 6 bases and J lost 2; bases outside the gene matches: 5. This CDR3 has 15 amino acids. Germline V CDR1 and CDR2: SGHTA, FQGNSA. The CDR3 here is CASSHDRGTGNTIYF. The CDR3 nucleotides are TGTGCCAGCAGTCACGACAGGGGGACTGGAAACACCATATATTTT.

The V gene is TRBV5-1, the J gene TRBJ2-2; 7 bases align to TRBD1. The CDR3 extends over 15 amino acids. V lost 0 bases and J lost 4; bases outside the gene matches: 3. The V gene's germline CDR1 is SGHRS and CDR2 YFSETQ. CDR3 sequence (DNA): TGCGCCAGCAGCTTGGCCCCAGGGGGCACCGGGGAGCTGTTTTTT. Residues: CASSLAPGGTGELFF. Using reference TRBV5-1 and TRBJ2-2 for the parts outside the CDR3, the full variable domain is KAGVTQTPRYLIKTRGQQVTLSCSPISGHRSVSWYQQTPGQGLQFLFEYFSETQRNKGNFPGRFSGRQFSNSRSEMNVSTLELGDSALYLCASSLAPGGTGELFFGEGSRLTVL.

The CDR3 here is CASSVSGKLDTQYF. In DNA form, the CDR3 reads TGTGCCAGCAGCGTTTCCGGGAAACTTGATACGCAGTATTTT. This chain connects TRBV9 to TRBJ2-3, with D possibly being TRBD2 (5 bases). Trimming left V 2 bases short and J 6 bases short, with 13 bases between. The CDR3 sequence is 14 residues long. CDR1 is SGDLS, CDR2 YYNGEE, per germline.

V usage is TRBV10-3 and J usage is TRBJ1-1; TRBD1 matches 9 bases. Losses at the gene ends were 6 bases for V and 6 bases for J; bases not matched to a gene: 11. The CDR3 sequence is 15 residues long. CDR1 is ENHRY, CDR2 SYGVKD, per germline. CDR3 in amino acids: CAIRFTGGEGSEAFF. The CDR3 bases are TGTGCCATCAGGTTCACAGGGGGCGAAGGGTCTGAAGCTTTCTTT.

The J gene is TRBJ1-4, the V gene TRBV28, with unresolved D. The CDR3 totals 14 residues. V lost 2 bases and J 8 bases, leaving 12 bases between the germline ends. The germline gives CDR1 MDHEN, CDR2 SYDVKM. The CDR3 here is CASSLVPLREKLFF. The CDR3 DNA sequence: TGTGCCAGCAGTTTAGTCCCGCTACGGGAAAAACTGTTTTTT.

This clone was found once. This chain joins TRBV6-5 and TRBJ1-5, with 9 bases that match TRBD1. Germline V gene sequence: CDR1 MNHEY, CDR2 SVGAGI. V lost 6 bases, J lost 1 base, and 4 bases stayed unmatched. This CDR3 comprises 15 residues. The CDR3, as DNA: TGTGCCAGCAGGGCACAGGGGGCCAGCAATCAGCCCCAGCATTTT. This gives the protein CASRAQGASNQPQHF.

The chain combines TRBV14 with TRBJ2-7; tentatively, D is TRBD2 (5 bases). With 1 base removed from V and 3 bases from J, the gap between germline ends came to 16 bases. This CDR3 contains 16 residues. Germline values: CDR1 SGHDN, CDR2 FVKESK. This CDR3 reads CASSQGVAPGLYEQYF. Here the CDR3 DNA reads TGTGCCAGCAGCCAAGGTGTGGCCCCCGGACTCTACGAGCAGTACTTC.

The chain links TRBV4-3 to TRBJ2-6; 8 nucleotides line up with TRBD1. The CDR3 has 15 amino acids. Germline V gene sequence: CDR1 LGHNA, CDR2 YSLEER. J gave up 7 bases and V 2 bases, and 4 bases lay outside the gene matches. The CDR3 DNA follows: TGCGCCAGCAGCCAACGACAGGGGTCCGCCAACGTCCTGACTTTC. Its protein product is CASSQRQGSANVLTF.

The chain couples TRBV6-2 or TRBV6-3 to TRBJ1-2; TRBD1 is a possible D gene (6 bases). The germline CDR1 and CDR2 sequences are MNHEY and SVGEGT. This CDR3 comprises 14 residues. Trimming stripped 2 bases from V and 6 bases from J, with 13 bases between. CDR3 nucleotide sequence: TGTGCCAGCAGTTACCCACAGGGTGGCGATGGCTACACCTTC. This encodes CASSYPQGGDGYTF.

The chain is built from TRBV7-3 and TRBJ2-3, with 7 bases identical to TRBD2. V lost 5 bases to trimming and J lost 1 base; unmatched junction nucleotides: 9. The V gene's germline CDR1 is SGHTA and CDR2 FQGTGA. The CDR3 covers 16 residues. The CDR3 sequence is CASSRLTAGGTDTQYF. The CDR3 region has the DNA TGTGCCAGCAGCCGTCTTACGGCGGGAGGCACAGATACGCAGTATTTT.

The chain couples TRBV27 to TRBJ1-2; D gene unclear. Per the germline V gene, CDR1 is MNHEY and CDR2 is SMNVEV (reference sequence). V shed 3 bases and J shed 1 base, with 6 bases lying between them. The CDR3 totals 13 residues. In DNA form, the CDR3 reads TGTGCCAGCAGTTTCGCCTATAACTATGGCTACACCTTC. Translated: CASSFAYNYGYTF.

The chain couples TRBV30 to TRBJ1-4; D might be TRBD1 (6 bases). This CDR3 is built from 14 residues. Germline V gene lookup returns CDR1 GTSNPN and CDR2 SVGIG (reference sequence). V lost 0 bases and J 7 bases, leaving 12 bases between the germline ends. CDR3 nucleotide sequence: TGTGCCTGGAGTGTACAGGGCGGGGGTGAAAAACTGTTTTTT. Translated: CAWSVQGGGEKLFF.

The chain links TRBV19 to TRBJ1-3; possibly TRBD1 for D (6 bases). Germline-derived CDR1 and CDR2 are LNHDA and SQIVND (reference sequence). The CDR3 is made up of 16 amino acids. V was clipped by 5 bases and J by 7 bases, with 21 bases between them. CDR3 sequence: CASSSGQNQGGNTIYF. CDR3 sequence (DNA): TGTGCCAGTAGTTCCGGACAGAACCAAGGTGGTAACACCATATATTTT.

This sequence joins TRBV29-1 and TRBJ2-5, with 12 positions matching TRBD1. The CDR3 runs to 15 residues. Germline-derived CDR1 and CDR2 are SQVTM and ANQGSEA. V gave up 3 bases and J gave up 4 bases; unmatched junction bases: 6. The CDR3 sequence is CSVDGGQGALETQYF. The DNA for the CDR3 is TGCAGCGTTGATGGGGGACAGGGGGCTTTAGAGACCCAGTACTTC.

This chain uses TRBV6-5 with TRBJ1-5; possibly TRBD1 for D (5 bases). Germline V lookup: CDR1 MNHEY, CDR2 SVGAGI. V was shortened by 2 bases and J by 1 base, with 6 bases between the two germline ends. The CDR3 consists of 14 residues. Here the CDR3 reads CASSYDSSNQPQHF. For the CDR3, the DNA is TGTGCCAGCAGTTACGACAGCAGCAATCAGCCCCAGCATTTT.

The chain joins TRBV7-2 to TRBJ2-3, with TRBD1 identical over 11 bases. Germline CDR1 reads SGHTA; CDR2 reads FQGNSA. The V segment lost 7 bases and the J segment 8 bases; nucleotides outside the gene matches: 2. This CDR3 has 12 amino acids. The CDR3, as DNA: TGTGCCAGCACCGGGACAGGGGGTACGCAGTATTTT. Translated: CASTGTGGTQYF.

The chain's CDR3 is CASSSAGAWEQYF. As DNA, the CDR3 is TGTGCCAGCAGTTCCGCGGGAGCTTGGGAGCAGTACTTC. This chain uses TRBV6-2 or TRBV6-3 with TRBJ2-7; the match to TRBD2 covers 7 bases. Unmatched junction bases numbered 7, after V lost 4 bases and J lost 7 bases. Germline-derived CDR1 and CDR2 are MNHEY and SVGEGT. The CDR3 extends over 13 amino acids.

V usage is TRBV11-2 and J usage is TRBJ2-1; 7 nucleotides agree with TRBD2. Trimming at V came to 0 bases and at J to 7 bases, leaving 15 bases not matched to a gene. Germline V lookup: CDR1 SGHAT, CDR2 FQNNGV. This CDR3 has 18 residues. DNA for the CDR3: TGTGCCAGCAGCTTAGATGTGTTAGCGGGCCTACCTGAGAATGAGCAGTTCTTC. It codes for CASSLDVLAGLPENEQFF.

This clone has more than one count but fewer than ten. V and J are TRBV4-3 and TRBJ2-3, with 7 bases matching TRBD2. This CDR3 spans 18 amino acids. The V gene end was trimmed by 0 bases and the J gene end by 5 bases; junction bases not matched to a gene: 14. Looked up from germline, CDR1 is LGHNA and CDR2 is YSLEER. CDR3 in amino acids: CASSQEGVAGLREDTQYF. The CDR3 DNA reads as TGCGCCAGCAGCCAAGAAGGGGTAGCGGGCCTACGGGAAGATACGCAGTATTTT.

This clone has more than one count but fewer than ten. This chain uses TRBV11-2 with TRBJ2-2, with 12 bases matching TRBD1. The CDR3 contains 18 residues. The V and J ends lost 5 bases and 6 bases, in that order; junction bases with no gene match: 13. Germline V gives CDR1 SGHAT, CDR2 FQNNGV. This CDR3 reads CASSPNPRGQGAAGELFF. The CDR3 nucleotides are TGTGCCAGCAGCCCTAACCCGAGGGGACAGGGGGCCGCCGGGGAGCTGTTTTTT.

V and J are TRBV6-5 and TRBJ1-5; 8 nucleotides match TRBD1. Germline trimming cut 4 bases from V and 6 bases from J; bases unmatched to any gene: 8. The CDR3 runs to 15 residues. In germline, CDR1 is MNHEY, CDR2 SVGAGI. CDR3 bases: TGTGCCAGCAGTTCAACCCGGACAGGGAGTCAGCCCCAGCATTTT. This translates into CASSSTRTGSQPQHF.

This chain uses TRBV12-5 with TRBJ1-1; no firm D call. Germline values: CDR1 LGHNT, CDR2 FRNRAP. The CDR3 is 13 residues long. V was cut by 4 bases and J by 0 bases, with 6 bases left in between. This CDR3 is CASGSQMNTEAFF. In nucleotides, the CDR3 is TGTGCTAGTGGTTCCCAGATGAACACTGAAGCTTTCTTT.

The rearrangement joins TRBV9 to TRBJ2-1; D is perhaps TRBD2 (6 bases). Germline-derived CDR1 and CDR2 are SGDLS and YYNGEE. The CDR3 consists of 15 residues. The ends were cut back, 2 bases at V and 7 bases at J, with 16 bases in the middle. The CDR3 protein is CASSVSGEKGNEQFF. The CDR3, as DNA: TGTGCCAGCAGCGTGTCGGGGGAGAAGGGGAATGAGCAGTTCTTC.

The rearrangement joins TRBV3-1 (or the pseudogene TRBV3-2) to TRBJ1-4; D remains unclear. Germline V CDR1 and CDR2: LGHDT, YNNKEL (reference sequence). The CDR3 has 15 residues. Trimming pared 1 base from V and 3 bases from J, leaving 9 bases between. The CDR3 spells CASSQVNGANEKLFF. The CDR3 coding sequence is TGTGCCAGCAGCCAAGTCAACGGGGCTAATGAAAAACTGTTTTTT.

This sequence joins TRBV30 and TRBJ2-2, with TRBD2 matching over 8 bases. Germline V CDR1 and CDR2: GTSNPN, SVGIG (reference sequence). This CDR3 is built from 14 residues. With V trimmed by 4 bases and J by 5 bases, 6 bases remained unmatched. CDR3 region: CAWKRLAITGELFF. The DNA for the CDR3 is TGTGCCTGGAAAAGACTAGCGATAACCGGGGAGCTGTTTTTT.

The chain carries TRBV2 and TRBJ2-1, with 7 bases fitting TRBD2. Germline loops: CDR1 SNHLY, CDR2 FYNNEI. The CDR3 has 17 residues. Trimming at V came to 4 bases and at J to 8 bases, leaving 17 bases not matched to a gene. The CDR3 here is CASSVGLEGVGIYEQFF. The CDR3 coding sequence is TGTGCCAGCAGTGTAGGACTAGAAGGGGTGGGCATCTATGAGCAGTTCTTC.

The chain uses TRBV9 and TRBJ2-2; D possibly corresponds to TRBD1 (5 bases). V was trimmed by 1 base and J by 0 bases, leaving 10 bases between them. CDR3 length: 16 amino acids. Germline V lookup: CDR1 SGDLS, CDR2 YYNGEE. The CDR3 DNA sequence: TGTGCCAGCAGCGTATATCAGGGTCCGAACACCGGGGAGCTGTTTTTT. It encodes CASSVYQGPNTGELFF.

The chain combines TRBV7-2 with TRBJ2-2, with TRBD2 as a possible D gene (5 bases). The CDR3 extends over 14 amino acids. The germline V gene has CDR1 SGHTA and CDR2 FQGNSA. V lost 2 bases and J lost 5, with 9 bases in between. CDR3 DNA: TGTGCCAGCAGCTTAATCGGGGAGACCGGGGAGCTGTTTTTT. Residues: CASSLIGETGELFF.